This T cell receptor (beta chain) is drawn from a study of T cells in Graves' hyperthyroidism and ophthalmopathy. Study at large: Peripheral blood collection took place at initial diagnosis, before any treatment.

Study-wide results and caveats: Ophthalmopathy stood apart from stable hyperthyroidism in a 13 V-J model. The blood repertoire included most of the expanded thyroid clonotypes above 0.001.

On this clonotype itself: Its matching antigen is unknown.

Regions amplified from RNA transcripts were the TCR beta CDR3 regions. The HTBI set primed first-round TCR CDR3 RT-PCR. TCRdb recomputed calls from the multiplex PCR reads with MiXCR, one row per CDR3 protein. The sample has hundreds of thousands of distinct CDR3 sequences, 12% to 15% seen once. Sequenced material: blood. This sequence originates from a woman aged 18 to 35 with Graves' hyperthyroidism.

CDR3 protein: CASSTGLWTDTQYF. The CDR3 coding sequence is TGTGCCAGCAGTACAGGGTTGTGGACAGATACGCAGTATTTT. The V and J genes are TRBV3-1 and TRBJ2-3, with a possible D match to TRBD1 (6 bases). CDR1 and CDR2 (germline): LGHDT, YNNKEL (reference sequence). V shed 6 bases and J shed 3 bases, with 13 bases lying between them. This CDR3 has 14 amino acids.